This T cell receptor (beta chain) was captured by sequencing in a study of blood T cells in healthy people across ages. This clonotype was counted many times. Its specificity is not known. Next came a second PCR, run for about 6 to 12 cycles, which used a sample-barcoded 5' primer along with a J-beta primer mix. A single record per CDR3 protein comes from TCRdb applying MiXCR to the 5' RACE reads. In the table there are about 1.6 million distinct CDR3 sequences, roughly 32% of which are singletons. The study's findings and limits: In long-lived donors, naive CD4+ cell counts and diversity exceeded those of aged donors.

V gave up 1 base and J gave up 5 bases, with 11 bases separating them. The germline V gene encodes CDR1 DFQATT and CDR2 SNEGSKA (reference sequence). This CDR3 has 13 residues. The chain combines TRBV20-1 with TRBJ2-5; tentatively, D is TRBD1 (5 bases). Sequencing input: blood. The sequence was obtained from a woman in her twenties or thirties in good health. This CDR3 reads CSARGRVGETQYF. DNA for the CDR3: TGCAGTGCTAGAGGCAGGGTTGGCGAGACCCAGTACTTC.